The 28 T cell receptor beta chains below come from one sample, sequenced in a study of blood T cell repertoires in COVID-19. The method was immunoSEQ multiplex PCR; TCRdb's version includes in-frame clones alone and lacks a portion of them. The sample contains 35,000 to 50,000 clones, 70% to 90% of which appear only once. Specimen: peripheral blood. These TCRs come from a human donor in a cohort sampled during active COVID-19.

This chain uses TRBV19 with TRBJ2-5; 10 positions match TRBD1. The CDR3 spans 15 residues. Germline V CDR1 and CDR2: LNHDA, SQIVND (reference sequence). V shed 4 bases, J shed 4 bases, and the junction held 6 bases outside the gene matches. The CDR3 here is CASSTRTGGVETQYF. For the CDR3, the DNA is TGTGCCAGTAGTACAAGGACAGGGGGTGTAGAGACCCAGTACTTC.

This clone is labeled medium-sized. The gene calls are TRBV2 and TRBJ1-3; TRBD1 aligns across 8 bases. Germline V gene lookup returns CDR1 SNHLY and CDR2 FYNNEI. After removal of 4 bases from V and 4 bases from J, the junction contained 6 bases not matched to a gene. This CDR3 is 15 amino acids long. CDR3 in DNA: TGTGCCAGCAGTGTAGGACAGGGCCCGGGAAACACCATATATTTT. Translation: CASSVGQGPGNTIYF.

This clone was detected only once. CDR3 amino acids: CASSLTATGVYGYTF. For the CDR3, the DNA is TGTGCCAGCAGCTTAACGGCAACAGGCGTGTATGGCTACACCTTC. V usage is TRBV7-3 and J usage is TRBJ1-2; possible D gene TRBD1, 5 bases. CDR1 and CDR2 (germline): SGHTA, FQGTGA. The CDR3 runs 15 residues. V lost 0 bases and J lost 5, with 13 bases in between.

This clone turned up a few times. The chain links TRBV7-9 to TRBJ2-7, with a weak D call TRBD1 (6 bases). Germline CDR1 SEHNR, CDR2 FQNEAQ (reference sequence). V lost 5 bases, J lost 0 bases, and 17 bases lay in between. The CDR3 runs 16 residues. The CDR3 protein is CASSDSAGQSSYEQYF. CDR3 bases: TGTGCCAGCAGCGATAGTGCAGGACAGTCCTCCTACGAGCAGTACTTC.

J is TRBJ2-5 and V is TRBV2; 11 positions match TRBD2. With V trimmed by 3 bases and J by 4 bases, 13 bases remained unmatched. Germline-derived CDR1 and CDR2 are SNHLY and FYNNEI. The CDR3 is made up of 18 amino acids. The CDR3 region has the DNA TGTGCCAGCAGTGAGTACGCTAGCGGGGGGACCTCCCGAGAGACCCAGTACTTC. Its protein is CASSEYASGGTSRETQYF.

The genes are TRBV30 and TRBJ2-7; 8 nucleotides line up with TRBD1. This CDR3 region has 13 residues. After removal of 5 bases from V and 2 bases from J, the junction contained 5 bases not matched to a gene. Germline V gene sequence: CDR1 GTSNPN, CDR2 SVGIG (reference sequence). The CDR3 sequence: CAWETGQAYEQYF. The CDR3 region has the DNA TGTGCCTGGGAGACGGGACAGGCCTACGAGCAGTACTTC.

V gene TRBV7-2 combines with J gene TRBJ2-7, with D maybe TRBD2 (6 bases). Trimming removed 5 bases from V and 5 bases from J, with 16 bases in between. From germline, CDR1 is SGHTA and CDR2 FQGNSA. CDR3 length equals 14 residues. The CDR3 DNA follows: TGTGCCAGCAGCCCAGGGCTAGCGATGCACGAGCAGTACTTC. Translated: CASSPGLAMHEQYF.

The gene calls are TRBV25-1 and TRBJ1-5; D uncertain. Germline loops: CDR1 MGHDK, CDR2 SYGVNS. V lost 0 bases and J 5 bases, leaving 8 bases between the germline ends. The CDR3 has 14 amino acids. The CDR3 coding sequence is TGTGCCAGCAGTGAATATGGTACGGATCAGCCCCAGCATTTT. This translates into CASSEYGTDQPQHF.

The chain joins TRBV3-1 (or the pseudogene TRBV3-2) to TRBJ2-5; 7 bases align to TRBD1. The ends lost 3 bases at V and 2 bases at J; junction bases unmatched: 3. The CDR3 is made up of 14 amino acids. Germline values: CDR1 LGHDT, CDR2 YNNKEL (reference sequence). CDR3 in amino acids: CASSHPGQQETQYF. The CDR3 bases are TGTGCCAGCAGCCACCCGGGACAGCAAGAGACCCAGTACTTC.

The chain is built from TRBV14 and TRBJ1-1; 8 nucleotides match TRBD1. The germline V gene encodes CDR1 SGHDN and CDR2 FVKESK. The CDR3 runs to 16 residues. Unmatched junction bases numbered 7, after V lost 3 bases and J lost 1 base. Here the CDR3 DNA reads TGTGCCAGCAGCCACAGCCAGGGGGCCCCGAACACTGAAGCTTTCTTT. Translating gives CASSHSQGAPNTEAFF.

This clone was seen only once. V usage is TRBV19 and J usage is TRBJ2-5; D is perhaps TRBD1 (6 bases). The germline CDR1 and CDR2 sequences are LNHDA and SQIVND (reference sequence). The CDR3 has 16 residues. V lost 2 bases, J lost 1 base, and 14 bases lay in between. The CDR3 region is CASSIRSRGIQETQYF. The CDR3 bases are TGTGCCAGTAGTATACGCTCGAGGGGGATCCAAGAGACCCAGTACTTC.

The chain uses TRBV10-3 and TRBJ2-5; D possibly corresponds to TRBD2 (7 bases). V was clipped by 4 bases and J by 4 bases, with 19 bases between them. The CDR3 totals 16 residues. Per germline, CDR1 ENHRY and CDR2 SYGVKD. CDR3 coding DNA: TGTGCCATCAGTGCACTAGCGCAGGGGAGAGGAGAGACCCAGTACTTC. Encoded protein: CAISALAQGRGETQYF.

With regard to this clone: Other nucleotide sequences in the sample specify the same CDR3. V usage is TRBV7-9 and J usage is TRBJ1-5; TRBD1 matches at 9 bases. The V and J ends lost 5 bases and 3 bases, in that order; junction bases with no gene match: 5. Germline lookup yields CDR1 SEHNR and CDR2 FQNEAQ (reference sequence). The CDR3 has 15 residues. CDR3 sequence: CASSPGTGNNQPQHF. CDR3 DNA sequence: TGTGCCAGCAGCCCAGGGACAGGGAACAATCAGCCCCAGCATTTT.

This chain joins TRBV3-1 (or the pseudogene TRBV3-2) and TRBJ2-3; 8 nucleotides agree with TRBD2. This CDR3 has 18 residues. J lost 0 bases, V lost 4 bases, and 12 bases had no gene match. CDR1 is LGHDT, CDR2 YNNKEL, per germline (reference sequence). CDR3 nucleotide sequence: TGTGCCAGCAGCCCAGCCCGGGAGGGGCGACCTAGCACAGATACGCAGTATTTT. This codes for CASSPAREGRPSTDTQYF.

The chain links TRBV2 to TRBJ1-1; D gene ambiguous. Trimming cost V 6 bases and J 0 bases, with 14 bases left between them. This CDR3 comprises 15 residues. Germline values: CDR1 SNHLY, CDR2 FYNNEI. The CDR3 sequence: CASRPFDTVNTEAFF. CDR3 nucleotides: TGTGCCAGCAGACCATTTGACACTGTGAACACTGAAGCTTTCTTT.

This chain connects TRBV2 to TRBJ1-2; 7 positions agree with TRBD1. Germline V gene data show CDR1 as SNHLY and CDR2 as FYNNEI. V lost 8 bases, J lost 7 bases, and 10 bases stayed unmatched. The CDR3 spans 13 residues. The CDR3 sequence: CASFVIRQGGYTF. In DNA form, the CDR3 reads TGTGCCAGCTTTGTGATCCGACAGGGTGGCTACACCTTC.

V usage is TRBV4-2 and J usage is TRBJ2-1; D is perhaps TRBD2 (6 bases). V lost 1 base, J lost 6 bases, and 13 bases lay in between. The germline V gene encodes CDR1 LGHNA and CDR2 YNFKEQ. The CDR3 runs to 15 residues. CDR3 DNA: TGTGCCAGCAGCCAAGTTGGCGGGCGGGGCAATGAGCAGTTCTTC. Translated: CASSQVGGRGNEQFF.

The CDR3 nucleotides read TGTGCCAGCAGCCAAGGGCGGCGGTCAGGGATCTCCTACAATGAGCAGTTCTTC. Amino acid sequence: CASSQGRRSGISYNEQFF. The gene calls are TRBV4-2 and TRBJ2-1; tentatively, D is TRBD1 (5 bases). Germline V gives CDR1 LGHNA, CDR2 YNFKEQ. This CDR3 region has 18 residues. Trimming removed 1 base at V and 0 bases at J, with 16 bases between.

Comments on this clone: One end of the junction is discordant with germline, which a read error may explain. The genes are TRBV6-1 and TRBJ1-5, with TRBD1 matching over 10 bases. Germline V CDR1 and CDR2: MNHNS, SASEGT. This CDR3 spans 18 amino acids. CDR3 protein: CASREDGTGEFSNQPQHF. In DNA form, the CDR3 reads TGTGCCAGCAGGGAAGACGGGACAGGGGAATTTAGCAATCAGCCCCAGCATTTT.

The rearrangement uses TRBV19 and TRBJ1-2; no clear D. The V end lost 5 bases, the J end lost 4 bases, and 17 bases lay between the germline ends. CDR3 length: 15 amino acids. CDR1 and CDR2 from the germline V gene are LNHDA and SQIVND (reference sequence). CDR3 amino acids: CASSGLAGVGYGYTF. The DNA of the CDR3 is TGTGCCAGTAGTGGCCTCGCCGGGGTTGGCTATGGCTACACCTTC.

The chain links TRBV6-5 to TRBJ2-2; TRBD1 might be the D (6 bases). The germline CDR1 and CDR2 sequences are MNHEY and SVGAGI. This CDR3 is 14 amino acids long. V lost 7 bases and J lost 4, with 13 bases in between. The CDR3 spells CASMNRVGTGELFF. DNA for the CDR3: TGTGCCAGCATGAACAGGGTGGGCACCGGGGAGCTGTTTTTT.

This chain links TRBV5-6 with TRBJ2-5, with a tentative D call TRBD1 (7 bases). Germline lookup yields CDR1 SGHDT and CDR2 YYEEEE. CDR3 length: 16 amino acids. Trimming removed 3 bases from V and 5 bases from J, with 20 bases in between. The CDR3 sequence is CASSWRGDRVGETQYF. The CDR3 DNA reads TGTGCCAGCAGCTGGAGGGGCGACAGGGTCGGGGAGACCCAGTACTTC.

The CDR3 loop is CASSPTSFYEQYF. CDR3 nucleotides: TGTGCCAGCAGCCCCACTTCCTTCTACGAGCAGTACTTC. The gene calls are TRBV9 and TRBJ2-7; D unresolved. V shed 4 bases and J shed 3 bases, with 11 bases lying between them. The length of the CDR3 is 13 residues. Germline CDR1 SGDLS, CDR2 YYNGEE.

V gene TRBV7-9 combines with J gene TRBJ1-2; D unresolved. This CDR3 has 12 residues. Germline V gives CDR1 SEHNR, CDR2 FQNEAQ (reference sequence). V lost 5 bases, J lost 8 bases, and 12 bases lay in between. CDR3 in amino acids: CASSPTLGGYTF. The CDR3 DNA reads as TGTGCCAGCAGCCCCACCCTCGGGGGCTACACCTTC. Complete variable domain (other parts from reference TRBV7-9 and TRBJ1-2): DTGVSQNPRHKITKRGQNVTFRCDPISEHNRLYWYRQTLGQGPEFLTYFQNEAQLEKSRLLSDRFSAERPKGSFSTLEIQRTEQGDSAMYLCASSPTLGGYTFGSGTRLTVV.

This clone showed up just a few times. This chain links TRBV19 with TRBJ1-5; a possible D gene is TRBD1 (6 bases). The CDR3 is 17 residues long. The V gene's germline CDR1 is LNHDA and CDR2 SQIVND (reference sequence). Trimming took 6 bases from V and 3 from J, leaving 21 bases between them. CDR3: CASSPSPRGGYNQPQHF. The CDR3 DNA follows: TGTGCCAGTAGCCCCTCTCCACGAGGGGGTTACAATCAGCCCCAGCATTTT.

The chain is built from TRBV27 and TRBJ2-2; TRBD1 agrees at 9 bases. Germline V lookup: CDR1 MNHEY, CDR2 SMNVEV (reference sequence). The CDR3 has 14 residues. J was trimmed by 7 bases and V by 5 bases; bases with no gene match: 5. The CDR3 reads CASSVQGAFGELFF. The CDR3 DNA reads as TGTGCCAGCAGTGTACAGGGGGCATTCGGGGAGCTGTTTTTT.

The CDR3 is CASSFGTDEKLFF. The CDR3 nucleotides are TGCGCCAGCAGCTTCGGGACAGATGAAAAACTGTTTTTT. The V call is TRBV5-1, the J call TRBJ1-4; 7 bases map to TRBD1. The CDR3 runs 13 residues. Germline assignment: CDR1 SGHRS and CDR2 YFSETQ. J lost 6 bases, V lost 2 bases, and 1 base had no gene match.

V gene TRBV29-1 combines with J gene TRBJ1-2, with unresolved D. Per germline, CDR1 SQVTM and CDR2 ANQGSEA. V lost 7 bases to trimming and J lost 4 bases, with 13 bases between them. The CDR3 totals 12 residues. The CDR3 nucleotides are TGCAGCGCAGCCCGACAAACCTATGGCTACACCTTC. As protein: CSAARQTYGYTF. The complete variable domain, with remaining parts taken from reference TRBV29-1 and TRBJ1-2, reads SAVISQKPSRDICQRGTSLTIQCQVDSQVTMMFWYRQQPGQSLTLIATANQGSEATYESGFVIDKFPISRPNLTFSTLTVSNMSPEDSSIYLCSAARQTYGYTFGSGTRLTVV.